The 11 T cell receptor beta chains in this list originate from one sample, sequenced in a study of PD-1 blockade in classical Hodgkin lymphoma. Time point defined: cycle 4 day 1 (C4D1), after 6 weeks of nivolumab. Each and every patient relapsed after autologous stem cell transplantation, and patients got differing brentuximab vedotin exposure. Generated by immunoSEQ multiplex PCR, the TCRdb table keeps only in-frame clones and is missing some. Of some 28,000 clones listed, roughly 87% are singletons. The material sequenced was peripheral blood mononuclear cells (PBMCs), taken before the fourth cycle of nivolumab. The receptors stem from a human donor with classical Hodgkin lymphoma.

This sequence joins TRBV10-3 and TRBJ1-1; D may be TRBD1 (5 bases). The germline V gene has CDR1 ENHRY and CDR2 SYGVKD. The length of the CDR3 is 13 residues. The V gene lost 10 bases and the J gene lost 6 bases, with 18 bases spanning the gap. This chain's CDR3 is CASQRGGLPEAFF. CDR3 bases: TGTGCCAGCCAGAGGGGAGGGCTACCTGAAGCTTTCTTT.

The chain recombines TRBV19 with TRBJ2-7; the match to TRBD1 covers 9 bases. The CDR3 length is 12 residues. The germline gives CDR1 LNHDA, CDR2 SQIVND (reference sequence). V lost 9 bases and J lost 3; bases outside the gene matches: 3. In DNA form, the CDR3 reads TGTGCCAGAAGGGGACAGGGCTACGAGCAGTACTTC. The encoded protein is CARRGQGYEQYF.

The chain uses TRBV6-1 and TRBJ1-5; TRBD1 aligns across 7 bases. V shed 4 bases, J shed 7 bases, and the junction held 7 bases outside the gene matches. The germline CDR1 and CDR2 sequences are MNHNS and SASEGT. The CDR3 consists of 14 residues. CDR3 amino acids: CASSGTGEGQPQHF. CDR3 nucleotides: TGTGCCAGCAGTGGTACAGGGGAAGGACAGCCCCAGCATTTT.

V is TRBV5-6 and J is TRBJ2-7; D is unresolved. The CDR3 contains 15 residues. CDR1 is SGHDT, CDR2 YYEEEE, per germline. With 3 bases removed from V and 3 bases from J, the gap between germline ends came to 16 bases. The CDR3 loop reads CASSSGGLVLYEQYF. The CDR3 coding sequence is TGTGCCAGCAGCTCGGGTGGGTTAGTTCTCTACGAGCAGTACTTC.

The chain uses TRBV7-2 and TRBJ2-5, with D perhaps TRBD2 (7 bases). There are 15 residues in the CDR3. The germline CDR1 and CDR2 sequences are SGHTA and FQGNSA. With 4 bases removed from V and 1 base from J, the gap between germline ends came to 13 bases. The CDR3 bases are TGTGCCAGCAGCTGGGGGGCGGGGGCCCAAGAGACCCAGTACTTC. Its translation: CASSWGAGAQETQYF.

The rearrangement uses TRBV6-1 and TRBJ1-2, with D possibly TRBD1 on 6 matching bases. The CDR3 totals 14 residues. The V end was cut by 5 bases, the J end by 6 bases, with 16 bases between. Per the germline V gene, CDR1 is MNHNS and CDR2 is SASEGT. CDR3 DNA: TGTGCCAGCAGTTGGAACAGGGTGGGGGATGGCTACACCTTC. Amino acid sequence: CASSWNRVGDGYTF.

The CDR3 coding sequence is TGTGCCTGGAGTTCCCGGCGGGGGGCAAAAGGCTATGGCTACACCTTC. This translates into CAWSSRRGAKGYGYTF. The V call is TRBV30, the J call TRBJ1-2; TRBD1 might be the D (6 bases). The CDR3 sequence is 16 residues long. Trimming took off 2 bases at V and 4 bases at J, with 20 bases between the two ends. Germline assignment: CDR1 GTSNPN and CDR2 SVGIG (reference sequence).

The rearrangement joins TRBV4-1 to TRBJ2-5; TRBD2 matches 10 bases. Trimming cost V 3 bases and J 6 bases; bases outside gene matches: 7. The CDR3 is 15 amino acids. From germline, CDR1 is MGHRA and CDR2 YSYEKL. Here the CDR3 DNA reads TGCGCCAGCAGCCAGTCGGGACTAGCGATAAAGACCCAGTACTTC. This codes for CASSQSGLAIKTQYF.

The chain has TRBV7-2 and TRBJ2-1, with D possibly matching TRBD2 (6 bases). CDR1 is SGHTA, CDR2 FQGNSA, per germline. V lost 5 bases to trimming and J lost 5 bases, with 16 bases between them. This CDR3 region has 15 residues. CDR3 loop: CASSQYLGEDNEQFF. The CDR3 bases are TGTGCCAGCAGCCAATACCTCGGGGAGGACAATGAGCAGTTCTTC.

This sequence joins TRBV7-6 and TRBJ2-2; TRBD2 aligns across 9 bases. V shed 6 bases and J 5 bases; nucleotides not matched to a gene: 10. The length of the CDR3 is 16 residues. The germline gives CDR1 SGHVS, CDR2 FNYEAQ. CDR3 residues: CASRPYWTSETGELFF. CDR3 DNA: TGTGCCAGCAGGCCATACTGGACTAGCGAAACCGGGGAGCTGTTTTTT.

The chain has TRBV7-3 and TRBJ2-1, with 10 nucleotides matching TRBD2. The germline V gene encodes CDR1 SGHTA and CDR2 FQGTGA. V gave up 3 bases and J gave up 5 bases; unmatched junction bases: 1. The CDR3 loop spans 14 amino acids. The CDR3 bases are TGTGCCAGCAGCTTTAGCGGGGGGCACAATGAGCAGTTCTTC. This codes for CASSFSGGHNEQFF.